These 4 T cell receptor beta chains originate from one sample sequenced in a study of T cells in localized non-small cell lung cancer. Assay: immunoSEQ multiplex PCR; the TCRdb copy retains only in-frame clones and omits some. The table has some 35,000 clones, about 92% seen once. Sequences were derived from peripheral blood, sampled before any cancer treatment. These receptors were obtained from a female donor of 60 years or more with stage I lung adenocarcinoma.

The chain carries TRBV5-1 and TRBJ1-5; D is perhaps TRBD1 (6 bases). The CDR3 consists of 15 residues. Germline CDR1 reads SGHRS; CDR2 reads YFSETQ. The ends were cut back, 4 bases at V and 4 bases at J, with 15 bases in the middle. For the CDR3, the DNA is TGCGCCAGCAGCGTCGCAGGGGAGCGAAATCAGCCCCAGCATTTT. It encodes CASSVAGERNQPQHF. Together with reference TRBV5-1 and TRBJ1-5, the CDR3 gives the full variable domain: KAGVTQTPRYLIKTRGQQVTLSCSPISGHRSVSWYQQTPGQGLQFLFEYFSETQRNKGNFPGRFSGRQFSNSRSEMNVSTLELGDSALYLCASSVAGERNQPQHFGDGTRLSIL.

V and J are TRBV29-1 and TRBJ2-7, with 7 bases matching TRBD2. V lost 5 bases, J lost 6 bases, and 13 bases stayed unmatched. CDR3 size: 14 residues. CDR1 and CDR2 (germline): SQVTM, ANQGSEA. CDR3 loop: CSVSSGERFAEQYF. Here the CDR3 DNA reads TGCAGCGTTTCCAGCGGGGAACGCTTCGCCGAGCAGTACTTC.

The V and J genes are TRBV2 and TRBJ2-1; either TRBD1 or TRBD2 may fit D (5 bases each). The CDR3 spans 15 residues. Germline lookup yields CDR1 SNHLY and CDR2 FYNNEI. Trimming took 5 bases from V and 6 from J, leaving 17 bases between them. The CDR3 sequence: CASSMGPAEGNEQFF. For the CDR3, the DNA is TGTGCCAGCAGTATGGGACCGGCCGAGGGCAATGAGCAGTTCTTC.

This chain joins TRBV2 and TRBJ2-2, with TRBD1 matching over 8 bases. With V trimmed by 2 bases and J by 5 bases, 7 bases remained unmatched. Germline V gives CDR1 SNHLY, CDR2 FYNNEI. The CDR3 length is 16 residues. This CDR3 reads CASSERQGRRTGELFF. The CDR3 DNA sequence: TGTGCCAGCAGTGAAAGACAGGGGAGGAGGACCGGGGAGCTGTTTTTT.